The rows below give T cell receptor beta chains drawn from one sample of a study of blood T cell repertoires in COVID-19. Only in-frame clones appear in the TCRdb table, and some are missing; sequencing was by immunoSEQ multiplex PCR. The table lists some 140,000 clones, 65% to 90% of them singletons. The specimen sequenced was peripheral blood. Source of these receptors: a woman aged 60-70 years with COVID-19, enrolled during active disease. Each CDR3 is given with its conserved first and last residue. The order of the fields is V gene, J gene, clone size, D gene, CDR3 DNA, CDR3 protein. The D gene is left open where the match is weak. Not all rows give a size; the values are once, few, many and, for expanded clones, a class.

TRBV4-2	TRBJ2-3	once	TRBD2	TGTGCCAGCAGCCAAGCCAAGCGGGGGGGTGCAGATACGCAGTATTTT	CASSQAKRGGADTQYF
TRBV14	TRBJ1-2	NA	TRBD1	TGTGCCAGCAGCCGCCAGGGGGCTAACTATGGCTACACCTTC	CASSRQGANYGYTF
TRBV19	TRBJ1-2	NA	TRBD1	TGTGCCAGTAGTATTAGCTTCACAGGGGACTATGGCTACACCTTC	CASSISFTGDYGYTF
TRBV6-6	TRBJ2-7	few	NA	TGTGCCAGCAGGCTTTCTCCAGGGGAGGGCGAGCAGTACTTC	CASRLSPGEGEQYF
TRBV5-1	TRBJ1-6	few	TRBD1	TGCGCCAGCAGCTCAGACAGGGTTGCTAATTCACCCCTCCACTTT	CASSSDRVANSPLHF
TRBV5-4	TRBJ2-6	NA	NA	TGTGCCAGCAGCTTCGGTTCCCGCTCTGGGGCCAACGTCCTGACTTTC	CASSFGSRSGANVLTF
TRBV2	TRBJ1-1	NA	NA	TGTGCCAGCAGTGTGGACTTTGAAGCTTTCTTT	CASSVDFEAFF
TRBV13	TRBJ1-6	NA	NA	TGTGCCAGCAGCGCAACAGGGTCTTCACCCCTCCACTTT	CASSATGSSPLHF
TRBV9	TRBJ2-5	NA	NA	TGTGCCAGCAGCGTAGCTAACGGACAGCAAGAGACCCAGTACTTC	CASSVANGQQETQYF
TRBV14	TRBJ2-6	NA	NA	TGTGCCAGCTTTACAAGATCTTCTGGGGCCAACGTCCTGACTTTC	CASFTRSSGANVLTF
TRBV9	TRBJ2-3	few	NA	TGTGCCAGCGGATCCGGAGGGTTTAGCACAGATACGCAGTATTTT	CASGSGGFSTDTQYF
TRBV10-2	TRBJ2-1	NA	TRBD2	TGCGCCAGCAGTGAAGAGATGGCGGGGGGGAACAATGAGCAGTTCTTC	CASSEEMAGGNNEQFF